Listed here are 2 T cell receptor beta chains from one sample, sequenced in a study of T cell changes during pregnancy in multiple sclerosis (dated by TCRdb to about 2019). The library came from the immunoSEQ multiplex PCR assay. Not all clones reach the TCRdb copy of this immuneACCESS table, which keeps in-frame sequences only. Checked studies attribute under half of the gap to unresolved V genes and leave the rest unexplained. The sample contains about 25,000 clones, about 89% of them found a single time. Together, the top ten hold about 13% of the sample. Sequenced material: CD8+ T cells from peripheral blood mononuclear cells, taken in the first trimester of pregnancy. The receptors were gathered from a female donor in good health, enrolled as a control in a pregnancy study.

The V call is TRBV27, the J call TRBJ2-5; D perhaps matches TRBD2 (5 bases). The V gene's germline CDR1 is MNHEY and CDR2 SMNVEV (reference sequence). The CDR3 runs 13 residues. V was clipped by 8 bases and J by 5 bases, with 15 bases between them. CDR3 loop: CASGMDSLETQYF. Here the CDR3 DNA reads TGTGCCAGCGGAATGGACTCGCTGGAGACCCAGTACTTC.

The CDR3 DNA is TGCGCCAGCAGCCAAGATTCCGGGGGGGCGGACGGCTACACCTTC. It translates to CASSQDSGGADGYTF. The chain links TRBV4-3 to TRBJ1-2, with a weak D call TRBD1 (6 bases). The CDR3 is 15 amino acids. V shed 0 bases and J shed 8 bases, with 16 bases lying between them. CDR1 and CDR2 (germline): LGHNA, YSLEER.